A selection of T cell receptor beta chains follows, all from one sample in a study of cytotoxic CD8 clonotypes in ibrutinib-treated CLL. TCRdb's copy holds only in-frame clones and misses some; the assay was immunoSEQ multiplex PCR. The table includes roughly 15,000 clones, around 81% detected once. The specimen comprised PBMCs, sampled before ibrutinib treatment. Receptors originate from a human donor with chronic lymphocytic leukemia. CDR3s include the opening cysteine and the closing phenylalanine or tryptophan. D genes are given only for firm matches. Clone size is stated in some rows and not others, as once, few, many or a class when expanded.

d_call	clone_size	v_call	j_call	cdr3_aa	cdr3_nt
NA	NA	TRBV4-1	TRBJ2-5	CASSSGLGSQETQYF	TGCGCCAGCAGCTCAGGCCTGGGGAGTCAAGAGACCCAGTACTTC
TRBD2	NA	TRBV5-1	TRBJ2-5	CASSLQLAGEGETQYF	TGCGCCAGCAGCCTCCAACTAGCGGGGGAGGGAGAGACCCAGTACTTC
NA	NA	TRBV6-6	TRBJ2-6	CASSDLLVPGANVLTF	TGTGCCAGCTCCGACCTCCTTGTCCCCGGGGCCAACGTCCTGACTTTC
TRBD2	NA	TRBV27	TRBJ2-1	CASGTTDNEQFF	TGTGCCAGCGGGACTACAGACAATGAGCAGTTCTTC
NA	NA	TRBV19	TRBJ2-7	CASSTPGVFYEQYF	TGTGCCAGTAGTACGCCGGGAGTGTTTTACGAGCAGTACTTC
NA	NA	TRBV5-1	TRBJ1-1	CASRGNTEAFF	TGCGCCAGCAGGGGAAACACTGAAGCTTTCTTT
NA	once	TRBV15	TRBJ2-1	CATSPSTGRRYNEQFF	TGTGCCACCAGCCCAAGCACGGGGCGTCGATACAATGAGCAGTTCTTC
NA	NA	TRBV25-1	TRBJ2-1	CASSRDREFF	TGTGCCAGCAGTCGGGACCGGGAGTTCTTC
TRBD1	NA	TRBV28	TRBJ1-5	CASSTPPGQGGWQPQHF	TGTGCCAGCAGTACTCCCCCGGGACAGGGGGGTTGGCAGCCCCAGCATTTT
NA	NA	TRBV19	TRBJ1-1	CASSIVNGWYTEAFF	TGTGCCAGTAGTATTGTTAATGGATGGTACACTGAAGCTTTCTTT
TRBD1	NA	TRBV4-3	TRBJ2-3	CASSPGQVLTDTQYF	TGCGCCAGCAGCCCTGGACAGGTCCTCACAGATACGCAGTATTTT
NA	once	TRBV27	TRBJ2-1	CASRPFPGVEQFF	TGTGCCAGCAGGCCTTTCCCGGGAGTTGAGCAGTTCTTC
TRBD2	NA	TRBV28	TRBJ2-5	CATLTAPTSGIRWETQYF	TGTGCCACCCTAACCGCGCCTACTAGCGGGATAAGGTGGGAGACCCAGTACTTC
TRBD2	NA	TRBV9	TRBJ2-7	CASSGGTSYEQYF	TGTGCCAGCAGCGGCGGGACTAGCTACGAGCAGTACTTC
TRBD1	NA	TRBV7-8	TRBJ1-6	CASSLDRANSPLHF	TGTGCCAGCAGCTTGGACAGGGCCAATTCACCCCTCCACTTT
NA	NA	TRBV6-5	TRBJ2-1	CASSQSREQFF	TGTGCCAGCAGCCAGAGTCGTGAGCAGTTCTTC
NA	NA	TRBV9	TRBJ2-3	CASSVGLLGTDTQYF	TGTGCCAGCAGCGTAGGTCTTTTAGGCACAGATACGCAGTATTTT
TRBD2	NA	TRBV11-2	TRBJ2-7	CASSLQLAVYEQYF	TGTGCCAGCAGCTTACAACTAGCGGTCTACGAGCAGTACTTC
NA	NA	TRBV5-6	TRBJ1-3	CASSFPGTVGNTIYF	TGTGCCAGCAGCTTCCCCGGGACGGTTGGAAACACCATATATTTT
NA	NA	TRBV27	TRBJ1-2	CASSLSGGGYGYTF	TGTGCCAGCAGTTTATCTGGAGGGGGTTATGGCTACACCTTC
NA	NA	TRBV7-9	TRBJ1-2	CASNSPDMHGGYTF	TGTGCCAGCAACTCACCAGACATGCATGGTGGCTACACCTTC
NA	NA	TRBV14	TRBJ1-2	CASSQETSRDYTF	TGTGCCAGCAGCCAAGAAACAAGCAGGGACTACACCTTC
NA	NA	TRBV5-1	TRBJ2-5	CASYSVGQETQYF	TGCGCCAGCTACTCAGTGGGGCAGGAGACCCAGTACTTC